The 28 T cell receptor beta chains given below trace back to one sample, sequenced in a study of shared clonotypes between healthy human individuals. Naive-designated CD8 cells lacked CD45RO, were positively enriched for CCR7, and omitted terminally differentiated effector memory CD45RA+ cells. The table came from immunoSEQ multiplex PCR; TCRdb's copy has only in-frame clones and leaves some out. The profile shows under 2,000,000 clones, over 85% of them singletons. The sequencing sample was made of naive CD8+ T cells sorted from blood. All receptors derive from a man younger than 35 in good health.

This chain uses TRBV10-2 with TRBJ2-7; no clear D. The germline V gene has CDR1 WSHSY and CDR2 SAAADI. The CDR3 covers 11 residues. Trimming cost V 6 bases and J 7 bases, with 10 bases left between them. This CDR3 is CASRTLGEQYF. CDR3 bases: TGCGCCAGCAGGACCTTAGGGGAGCAGTACTTC.

This chain uses TRBV28 with TRBJ1-2; 7 bases are shared with TRBD1. The CDR3 length is 14 residues. With 3 bases clipped from V and 1 base from J, the junction kept 2 bases outside the gene matches. Germline lookup yields CDR1 MDHEN and CDR2 SYDVKM. Written as DNA, the CDR3 is TGTGCCAGCAGTTTTAGGGGGCATAACTATGGCTACACCTTC. Encoded protein: CASSFRGHNYGYTF.

The rearrangement uses TRBV7-6 and TRBJ2-7; 7 positions match TRBD1. There are 15 residues in the CDR3. CDR1 SGHVS and CDR2 FNYEAQ come from the germline V gene. Trimming at V came to 6 bases and at J to 6 bases, leaving 14 bases not matched to a gene. Written as DNA, the CDR3 is TGTGCCAGCAGTTCATCACAGGGGTTCCCACTCGAGCAGTACTTC. This translates into CASSSSQGFPLEQYF.

The chain links TRBV27 to TRBJ2-1, with 10 bases identical to TRBD2. This CDR3 region has 16 residues. Germline V gene sequence: CDR1 MNHEY, CDR2 SMNVEV (reference sequence). V gave up 4 bases and J gave up 6 bases; unmatched junction bases: 9. The CDR3 DNA reads as TGTGCCAGCAGTTCGCCTGGACTAGCGGCCGGCAATGAGCAGTTCTTC. Protein: CASSSPGLAAGNEQFF.

This chain connects TRBV6-5 to TRBJ1-6; 7 nucleotides align to TRBD1. CDR1 and CDR2 from the germline V gene are MNHEY and SVGAGI. CDR3 length: 15 amino acids. V lost 1 base, J lost 9 bases, and 6 bases stayed unmatched. The CDR3 spells CASSYLTGSGSPLHF. CDR3 in DNA: TGTGCCAGCAGTTACTTGACAGGGAGTGGTTCACCCCTCCACTTT.

The chain employs TRBV29-1 and TRBJ2-7, with D possibly matching TRBD1 (6 bases). V was pared by 7 bases and J by 3 bases, with 16 bases between. CDR3 length: 13 amino acids. Germline CDR1 and CDR2: SQVTM and ANQGSEA. The chain's CDR3 is CSAALPGHYEQYF. The DNA of the CDR3 is TGCAGCGCCGCCCTACCGGGACACTACGAGCAGTACTTC.

The chain joins TRBV27 to TRBJ2-3; perhaps TRBD1 as D (8 bases). The CDR3 extends over 19 amino acids. Trimming took off 6 bases at V and 0 bases at J, with 25 bases between the two ends. Germline lookup yields CDR1 MNHEY and CDR2 SMNVEV (reference sequence). The CDR3 nucleotides are TGTGCCAGCAGACACTTTGGGGGGGGCCAGGGGGCTAGCACAGATACGCAGTATTTT. This gives the protein CASRHFGGGQGASTDTQYF.

This chain links TRBV6-1 with TRBJ2-4, with 11 bases aligning to TRBD2. The CDR3 runs 15 residues. The germline CDR1 and CDR2 sequences are MNHNS and SASEGT. The V and J ends lost 6 bases and 0 bases, in that order; junction bases with no gene match: 1. Here the CDR3 DNA reads TGTGCCAGCAGCGGACTAGCGGGAGCCAAAAACATTCAGTACTTC. Its translation is CASSGLAGAKNIQYF.

J is TRBJ1-6 and V is TRBV4-1; tentative D call: TRBD1 (6 bases). This CDR3 is 17 amino acids long. Looked up from germline, CDR1 is MGHRA and CDR2 is YSYEKL. The V end lost 6 bases, the J end lost 0 bases, and 15 bases lay between the germline ends. The CDR3 here is CASSPDSLSSYNSPLHF. The CDR3 DNA sequence: TGCGCCAGCAGTCCGGACAGTCTGAGCTCCTATAATTCACCCCTCCACTTT.

The V gene is TRBV4-1, the J gene TRBJ2-7; possibly TRBD2 for D (5 bases). The CDR3 has 15 amino acids. The ends were cut back, 0 bases at V and 3 bases at J, with 12 bases in the middle. Germline V lookup: CDR1 MGHRA, CDR2 YSYEKL. CDR3 sequence: CASSQEGGGFYEQYF. The CDR3 DNA reads as TGCGCCAGCAGCCAAGAGGGTGGCGGGTTCTACGAGCAGTACTTC.

The chain joins TRBV5-6 to TRBJ2-3, with TRBD1 as a possible D gene (5 bases). This CDR3 contains 15 residues. Between the trimmed V and J ends, which lost 5 bases and 4 bases, there was a span of 17 bases. Germline CDR1 SGHDT, CDR2 YYEEEE. CDR3 coding DNA: TGTGCCAGCAGTCCAGGGTTTATGATGGCAGATACGCAGTATTTT. It is translated as CASSPGFMMADTQYF.

The chain combines TRBV7-8 with TRBJ2-3, with TRBD1 matching 8 bases. This CDR3 comprises 15 residues. CDR1 and CDR2 (germline): SGHVS, FQNEAQ. V lost 4 bases to trimming and J lost 4 bases; unmatched junction nucleotides: 7. CDR3 amino acids: CASSSAGGVPDTQYF. The CDR3 nucleotides are TGTGCCAGCAGCTCGGCAGGGGGCGTACCAGATACGCAGTATTTT.

The chain joins TRBV4-1 to TRBJ1-2; D unclear. Germline CDR1 MGHRA, CDR2 YSYEKL. V was shortened by 1 base and J by 6 bases, with 21 bases between the two germline ends. The CDR3 covers 17 residues. CDR3 protein: CASSQVSNGPAPDGYTF. CDR3 bases: TGCGCCAGCAGCCAAGTATCTAACGGACCGGCCCCTGATGGCTACACCTTC.

This clone was seen once. The chain links TRBV9 to TRBJ2-1, with 9 bases matching TRBD2. Per the germline V gene, CDR1 is SGDLS and CDR2 is YYNGEE. The V gene end was trimmed by 0 bases and the J gene end by 4 bases; junction bases not matched to a gene: 8. The CDR3 is made up of 17 amino acids. This CDR3 reads CASSVEPGLALYNEQFF. For the CDR3, the DNA is TGTGCCAGCAGCGTAGAACCGGGACTAGCTCTGTACAATGAGCAGTTCTTC.

The chain links TRBV28 to TRBJ2-2; tentative D call: TRBD2 (5 bases). The CDR3 is made up of 14 amino acids. Germline V gene lookup returns CDR1 MDHEN and CDR2 SYDVKM. Trimming removed 2 bases at V and 5 bases at J, with 9 bases between. CDR3 protein: CASSLVPGTGELFF. The CDR3 nucleotides read TGTGCCAGCAGTTTAGTGCCGGGGACCGGGGAGCTGTTTTTT.

This chain uses TRBV5-4 with TRBJ1-2, with 8 bases lining up with TRBD1. With V trimmed by 4 bases and J by 4 bases, 6 bases remained unmatched. Germline lookup yields CDR1 SGHNT and CDR2 YYREEE (reference sequence). The CDR3 totals 14 residues. CDR3 protein: CASSPGGAGYGYTF. For the CDR3, the DNA is TGTGCCAGCAGCCCAGGGGGCGCGGGCTATGGCTACACCTTC.

The chain couples TRBV13 to TRBJ1-3, with 10 nucleotides matching TRBD1. This CDR3 comprises 13 residues. V shed 6 bases and J 4 bases; nucleotides not matched to a gene: 0. Germline V gene sequence: CDR1 PRHDT, CDR2 FYEKMQ (reference sequence). CDR3 region: CASRTGGGNTIYF. The CDR3 DNA follows: TGTGCCAGCAGGACAGGGGGCGGAAACACCATATATTTT.

The chain joins TRBV14 to TRBJ1-2; TRBD1 aligns across 9 bases. The CDR3 spans 16 residues. The germline CDR1 and CDR2 sequences are SGHDN and FVKESK. The trim removed 1 base at V and 4 bases at J, leaving 7 bases unmatched. This CDR3 reads CASSQAPGTGSYGYTF. The CDR3, as DNA: TGTGCCAGCAGCCAAGCCCCAGGGACAGGGAGCTATGGCTACACCTTC.

A single count supports this clone. The chain recombines TRBV30 with TRBJ2-7; D is unclear. This CDR3 region has 13 residues. Germline lookup yields CDR1 GTSNPN and CDR2 SVGIG (reference sequence). V was clipped by 1 base and J by 5 bases, with 12 bases between them. The CDR3 region has the DNA TGTGCCTGGAGTGAGATGGGTGGGGACGAGCAGTACTTC. Protein product: CAWSEMGGDEQYF.

The V call is TRBV5-4, the J call TRBJ2-3; 7 bases align to TRBD2. Germline CDR1 and CDR2: SGHNT and YYREEE (reference sequence). Trimming took 1 base from V and 3 from J; bases not matched to a gene: 2. CDR3 size: 14 residues. The CDR3 nucleotides read TGTGCCAGCAGCTTGACAGCGGGGACAGATACGCAGTATTTT. Protein product: CASSLTAGTDTQYF.

V usage is TRBV28 and J usage is TRBJ1-4, with D perhaps matching TRBD1 (5 bases). CDR3 length: 18 residues. The V and J ends lost 5 bases and 0 bases respectively, with 19 bases between them. The germline CDR1 and CDR2 sequences are MDHEN and SYDVKM. In nucleotides, the CDR3 is TGTGCCAGCAGTACGACAGTCCGCTTCGGGGCAACTAATGAAAAACTGTTTTTT. Its protein is CASSTTVRFGATNEKLFF.

The chain recombines TRBV25-1 with TRBJ2-5; no clear D gene. CDR3 size: 11 residues. V was clipped by 2 bases and J by 4 bases, with 2 bases between them. Germline loops: CDR1 MGHDK, CDR2 SYGVNS. CDR3 sequence reads: CASSEAETQYF. CDR3 bases: TGTGCCAGCAGTGAAGCAGAGACCCAGTACTTC.

This clone was counted a single time. This chain links TRBV5-1 with TRBJ2-1; 11 nucleotides match TRBD2. The CDR3 sequence is 18 residues long. Germline lookup yields CDR1 SGHRS and CDR2 YFSETQ. J was trimmed by 5 bases and V by 0 bases; bases with no gene match: 10. This chain's CDR3 is CASSLVTSGVIGDNEQFF. The CDR3 bases are TGCGCCAGCAGCTTGGTGACTAGCGGGGTCATTGGGGACAATGAGCAGTTCTTC. Full variable domain (rest looked up from reference TRBV5-1 and TRBJ2-1): KAGVTQTPRYLIKTRGQQVTLSCSPISGHRSVSWYQQTPGQGLQFLFEYFSETQRNKGNFPGRFSGRQFSNSRSEMNVSTLELGDSALYLCASSLVTSGVIGDNEQFFGPGTRLTVL.

The genes are TRBV7-9 and TRBJ2-5; 8 bases align to TRBD2. The V and J ends lost 5 bases and 7 bases, in that order; junction bases with no gene match: 9. Germline V lookup: CDR1 SEHNR, CDR2 FQNEAQ (reference sequence). The CDR3 runs to 14 residues. The CDR3 nucleotides are TGTGCCAGCAGCCCGGGGGGGGCTCTCCCGACCCAGTACTTC. The encoded protein is CASSPGGALPTQYF. Together with reference TRBV7-9 and TRBJ2-5, the CDR3 gives the full variable domain: DTGVSQNPRHKITKRGQNVTFRCDPISEHNRLYWYRQTLGQGPEFLTYFQNEAQLEKSRLLSDRFSAERPKGSFSTLEIQRTEQGDSAMYLCASSPGGALPTQYFGPGTRLLVL.

The CDR3 DNA follows: TGTGCCAGCAGCTTAGTAGGCAGGGCGGAAGAAAAACTGTTTTTT. This sequence encodes CASSLVGRAEEKLFF. V usage is TRBV7-9 and J usage is TRBJ1-4; tentatively, D is TRBD1 (5 bases). The CDR3 is made up of 15 amino acids. V shed 1 base and J shed 8 bases, with 14 bases lying between them. Germline CDR1 and CDR2: SEHNR and FQNEAQ (reference sequence).

To note about this clone: An end of the junction differs from the germline gene, which may be a read error. The gene calls are TRBV4-1 and TRBJ1-1; D call uncertain. Germline lookup yields CDR1 MGHRA and CDR2 YSYEKL. CDR3 length equals 11 residues. The CDR3 sequence is CASSPSVGFTF. The CDR3 DNA reads TGCGCCAGCAGCCCGTCGGTCGGTTTCACCTTT.

The V gene is TRBV5-1, the J gene TRBJ2-7; TRBD1 agrees at 12 bases. CDR1 is SGHRS and CDR2 is YFSETQ in the germline V gene. V trimming: 4 bases; J trimming: 4 bases; junction bases outside the gene matches: 6. This CDR3 is built from 15 residues. Here the CDR3 reads CASSPTGQGAYEQYF. CDR3 nucleotide sequence: TGCGCCAGCAGCCCGACGGGACAGGGGGCATACGAGCAGTACTTC.

This clone was detected once. V gene TRBV11-2 combines with J gene TRBJ2-1, with D possibly being TRBD1 (5 bases). Trimming cost V 9 bases and J 3 bases, with 12 bases left between them. CDR1 is SGHAT and CDR2 is FQNNGV in the germline V gene. CDR3 length: 13 residues. CDR3 region: CARVQGVYNEQFF. The CDR3 nucleotides are TGTGCCAGGGTGCAGGGCGTCTACAATGAGCAGTTCTTC.